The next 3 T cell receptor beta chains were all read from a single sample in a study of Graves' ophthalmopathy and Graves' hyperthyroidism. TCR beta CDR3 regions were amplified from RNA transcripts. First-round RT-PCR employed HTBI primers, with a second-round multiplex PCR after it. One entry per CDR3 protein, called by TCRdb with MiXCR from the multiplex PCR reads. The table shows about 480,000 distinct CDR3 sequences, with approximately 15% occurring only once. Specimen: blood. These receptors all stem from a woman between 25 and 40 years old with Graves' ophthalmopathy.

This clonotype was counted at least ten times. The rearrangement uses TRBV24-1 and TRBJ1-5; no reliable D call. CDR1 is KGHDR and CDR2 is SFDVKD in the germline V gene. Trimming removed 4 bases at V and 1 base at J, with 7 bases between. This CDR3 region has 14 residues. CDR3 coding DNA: TGTGCCACCAGTGAAACATACAGCAATCAGCCCCAGCATTTT. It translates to CATSETYSNQPQHF.

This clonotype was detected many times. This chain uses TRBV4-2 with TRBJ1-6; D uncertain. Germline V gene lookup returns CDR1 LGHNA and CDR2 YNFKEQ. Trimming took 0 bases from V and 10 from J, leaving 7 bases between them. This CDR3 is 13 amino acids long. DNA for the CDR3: TGTGCCAGCAGCCAAGAAGAGACCTCACCCCTCCACTTT. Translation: CASSQEETSPLHF.

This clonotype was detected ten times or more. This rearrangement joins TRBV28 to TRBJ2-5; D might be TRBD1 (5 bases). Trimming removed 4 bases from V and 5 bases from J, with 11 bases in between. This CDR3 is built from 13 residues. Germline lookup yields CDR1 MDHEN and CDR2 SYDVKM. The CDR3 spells CASSSQGMETQYF. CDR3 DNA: TGTGCCAGCAGTTCCCAGGGTATGGAGACCCAGTACTTC. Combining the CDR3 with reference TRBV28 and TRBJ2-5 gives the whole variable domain DVKVTQSSRYLVKRTGEKVFLECVQDMDHENMFWYRQDPGLGLRLIYFSYDVKMKEKGDIPEGYSVSREKKERFSLILESASTNQTSMYLCASSSQGMETQYFGPGTRLLVL.